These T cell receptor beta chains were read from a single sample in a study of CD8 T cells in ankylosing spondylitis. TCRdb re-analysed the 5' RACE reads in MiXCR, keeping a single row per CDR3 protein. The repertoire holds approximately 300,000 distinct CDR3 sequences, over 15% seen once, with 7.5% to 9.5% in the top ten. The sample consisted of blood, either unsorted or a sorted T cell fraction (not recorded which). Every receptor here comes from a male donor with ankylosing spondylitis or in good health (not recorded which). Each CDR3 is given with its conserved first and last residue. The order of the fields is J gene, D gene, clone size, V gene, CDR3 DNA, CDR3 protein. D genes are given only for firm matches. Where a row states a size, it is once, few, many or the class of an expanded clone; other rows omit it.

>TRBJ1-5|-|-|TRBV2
TGTGCCAGCAGTGGACTCGGGGTTAGCAATCAGCCCCAGCATTTT
CASSGLGVSNQPQHF
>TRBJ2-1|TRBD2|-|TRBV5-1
TGCGCCAGCAGCGGACGGGGGGGCCGAGGCAATGAGCAGTTCTTC
CASSGRGGRGNEQFF
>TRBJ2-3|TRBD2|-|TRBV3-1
TGTGCCAGCAGTCAGGATTCCAGCGGGAGCTATACGCAGTATTTT
CASSQDSSGSYTQYF
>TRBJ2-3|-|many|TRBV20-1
TGCACCGCTAATAGTGGGGACTCCGTCAAACTGGATACGCAGTATTTT
CTANSGDSVKLDTQYF
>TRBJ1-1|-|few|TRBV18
TGTGCCAGCTCACCACGGGCAGGCGTCGGGAACACTGAAGCTTTCTTT
CASSPRAGVGNTEAFF
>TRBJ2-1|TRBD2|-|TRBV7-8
TGTGCCAGCAGCCCGCAACTAGCGGGAGACAATGAGCAGTTCTTC
CASSPQLAGDNEQFF
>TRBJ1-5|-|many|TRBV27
TGTGCCAGCAGTTTCCAGGCTAGCAATCAGCCCCAGCATTTT
CASSFQASNQPQHF
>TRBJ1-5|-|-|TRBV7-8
TGTGCCAGCAGCTTTGTGAGGGGCGCAGGCAATCAGCCCCAGCATTTT
CASSFVRGAGNQPQHF
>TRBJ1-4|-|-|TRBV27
TGTGCCAGCAGTTATGAGGGCCCGAAATACGAAAAACTGTTTTTT
CASSYEGPKYEKLFF
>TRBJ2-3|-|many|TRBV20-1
TGCAGTGCTAGCGACCGCCGGTACACAGATACGCAGTATTTT
CSASDRRYTDTQYF
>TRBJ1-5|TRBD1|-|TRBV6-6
TGTGCCAGCAGTCCCCGGGACAGGGGTTTAGATCAGCCCCAGCATTTT
CASSPRDRGLDQPQHF
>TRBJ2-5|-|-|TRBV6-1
TGTGCCAGCAGCCACGATGGGAGAGAGACCCAGTACTTC
CASSHDGRETQYF
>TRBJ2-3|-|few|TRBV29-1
TGCAGCGCCACCAGCACAGATACGCAGTATTTT
CSATSTDTQYF